This entry lists 29 T cell receptor beta chains sequenced from one sample in a study of T-cell reconstitution after alpha-beta-depleted transplantation in children. The TCRbeta library was prepared with unique molecular identifiers. One entry per CDR3 protein, called by TCRdb with MiXCR from the PCR reads. The repertoire holds roughly 350,000 distinct CDR3 sequences, with around 15% as singletons. The sample here was PBMCs, mostly from graft donor cells, taken 360 days after TCRalphabeta/CD19-depleted stem cell transplant. These receptors were taken from a male patient under 10 years old who had a stem cell transplant for acute lymphoblastic leukemia, so the T cells may come from the graft donor.

V usage is TRBV2 and J usage is TRBJ1-1; D gene unclear. Deletions cut 9 bases from V and 9 bases from J, with 20 bases between. The CDR3 length is 13 residues. CDR1 is SNHLY, CDR2 FYNNEI, per germline. DNA of the CDR3: TGTGCCAGGGACCTGAAAGACACTGGGAAAGCTTTCTTT. Translated: CARDLKDTGKAFF.

This clonotype showed up many times. This chain links TRBV20-1 with TRBJ1-1; the match to TRBD1 covers 9 bases. The germline V gene encodes CDR1 DFQATT and CDR2 SNEGSKA (reference sequence). V lost 5 bases, J lost 3 bases, and 10 bases stayed unmatched. The CDR3 consists of 15 residues. The CDR3 region is CSAGQQGARYTEAFF. The CDR3 bases are TGCAGTGCTGGACAACAGGGGGCTCGATACACTGAAGCTTTCTTT.

This clonotype was detected only a few times. V usage is TRBV29-1 and J usage is TRBJ2-1, with D perhaps matching TRBD1 (6 bases). Deletions cut 4 bases from V and 5 bases from J, with 18 bases between. Per the germline V gene, CDR1 is SQVTM and CDR2 is ANQGSEA. This CDR3 is built from 15 residues. The CDR3, as DNA: TGCAGCGTTGGGGTTTTGGGCAGGGGTCACAATGAGCAGTTCTTC. The encoded protein is CSVGVLGRGHNEQFF.

In its sample, this clonotype was seen a few times. The V gene is TRBV5-1, the J gene TRBJ1-6, with 8 bases matching TRBD1. Losses at the gene ends were 1 base for V and 8 bases for J; bases not matched to a gene: 5. CDR1 and CDR2 from the germline V gene are SGHRS and YFSETQ. CDR3 size: 15 residues. The CDR3: CASSLFGQGDSPLHF. The DNA of the CDR3 is TGCGCCAGCAGCTTGTTCGGACAGGGTGATTCACCCCTCCACTTT.

J is TRBJ2-3 and V is TRBV4-3; D is undetermined. The ends were cut back, 5 bases at V and 5 bases at J, with 14 bases in the middle. Germline-derived CDR1 and CDR2 are LGHNA and YSLEER. The CDR3 is 14 amino acids. CDR3 loop: CASSFNLARDTQYF. Here the CDR3 DNA reads TGCGCCAGCAGCTTTAACTTGGCTCGAGATACGCAGTATTTT.

This clonotype has only a few counts. V gene TRBV3-1 combines with J gene TRBJ2-5; D not certain. In germline, CDR1 is LGHDT, CDR2 YNNKEL (reference sequence). V lost 3 bases and J 3 bases, leaving 11 bases between the germline ends. This CDR3 is 14 amino acids long. CDR3 sequence reads: CASSHPRREETQYF. In DNA, the CDR3 is TGTGCCAGCAGCCATCCAAGACGGGAAGAGACCCAGTACTTC.

This chain connects TRBV4-1 to TRBJ2-1; 12 nucleotides line up with TRBD2. From germline, CDR1 is MGHRA and CDR2 YSYEKL. There are 16 residues in the CDR3. V lost 2 bases, J lost 8 bases, and 7 bases stayed unmatched. CDR3 region: CASSQPTSGSRHEQFF. In DNA form, the CDR3 reads TGCGCCAGCAGCCAACCGACTAGCGGGAGTAGGCATGAGCAGTTCTTC.

V and J are TRBV20-1 and TRBJ1-6, with no clear D. Germline-derived CDR1 and CDR2 are DFQATT and SNEGSKA (reference sequence). The CDR3 spans 14 residues. V was trimmed by 6 bases and J by 8 bases, leaving 17 bases between them. The CDR3 loop is CSAPPGPIYSPLHF. The CDR3 bases are TGCAGTGCGCCACCTGGACCGATCTATTCACCCCTCCACTTT.

This rearrangement joins TRBV7-9 to TRBJ2-2, with 11 bases that match TRBD2. The CDR3 has 16 amino acids. The germline V gene encodes CDR1 SEHNR and CDR2 FQNEAQ (reference sequence). J gave up 5 bases and V 5 bases, and 7 bases lay outside the gene matches. CDR3: CASSPQLAGVTGELFF. Written as DNA, the CDR3 is TGTGCCAGCAGCCCACAACTAGCGGGAGTAACCGGGGAGCTGTTTTTT.

This clonotype was seen repeatedly, ten times or more. The rearrangement links TRBV11-2 to TRBJ2-7, with 7 bases identical to TRBD2. The germline V gene has CDR1 SGHAT and CDR2 FQNNGV. CDR3 size: 14 residues. Unmatched junction bases numbered 7, after V lost 3 bases and J lost 5 bases. The CDR3 DNA reads TGTGCCAGCAGCTTGGGGAGGGTGGGGCACGAGCAGTACTTC. It translates to CASSLGRVGHEQYF.

This clonotype was observed a handful of times. The chain is built from TRBV12-3 or TRBV12-4 and TRBJ2-7; 9 bases agree with TRBD2. The CDR3 loop spans 14 amino acids. V trimming: 6 bases; J trimming: 2 bases; junction bases outside the gene matches: 5. The CDR3 DNA sequence: TGTGCCAGCAGATATAGCGGGGGAACCTACGAGCAGTACTTC. This encodes CASRYSGGTYEQYF.

A few counts support this clonotype. This chain joins TRBV30 and TRBJ1-5; D gene unclear. This CDR3 has 13 residues. Germline lookup yields CDR1 GTSNPN and CDR2 SVGIG (reference sequence). Between the trimmed V and J ends, which lost 4 bases and 7 bases, there was a span of 14 bases. The CDR3 loop reads CAWTGDAGQPQHF. The CDR3 nucleotides are TGTGCCTGGACTGGGGATGCAGGACAGCCCCAGCATTTT. The entire variable domain, with the rest obtained from reference TRBV30 and TRBJ1-5, is as follows: SQTIHQWPATLVQPVGSPLSLECTVEGTSNPNLYWYRQAAGRGLQLLFYSVGIGQISSEVPQNLSASRPQDRQFILSSKKLLLSDSGFYLCAWTGDAGQPQHFGDGTRLSIL.

Regarding this clonotype: A junction boundary mismatches the germline segment, possibly from a read error. The chain couples TRBV7-9 to TRBJ2-2, with 9 bases aligning to TRBD1. The CDR3 sequence is 16 residues long. The germline gives CDR1 SEHNR, CDR2 FQNEAQ (reference sequence). The CDR3 loop reads CVSSPTGGKNTGELFF. CDR3 bases: TGTGTCAGCAGCCCCACAGGGGGCAAGAACACCGGGGAGCTGTTTTTT.

This clonotype was counted only a few times. The chain combines TRBV20-1 with TRBJ2-7, with unresolved D. V shed 6 bases and J shed 5 bases, with 20 bases lying between them. This CDR3 is built from 14 residues. Germline values: CDR1 DFQATT, CDR2 SNEGSKA (reference sequence). The CDR3 DNA is TGCAGTGCGACGGACCTTCCGAGTAGAGACGAGCAGTACTTC. This codes for CSATDLPSRDEQYF.

This chain connects TRBV14 to TRBJ2-1; D uncertain. In germline, CDR1 is SGHDN, CDR2 FVKESK. Trimming took 5 bases from V and 6 from J, leaving 17 bases between them. The CDR3 covers 15 residues. CDR3 sequence: CASSTTLGRGNEQFF. DNA for the CDR3: TGTGCCAGCAGCACGACGTTGGGCCGCGGCAATGAGCAGTTCTTC.

V gene TRBV7-2 combines with J gene TRBJ2-2; D may match TRBD1 or TRBD2 (5 bases each). Trimming took off 8 bases at V and 1 base at J, with 20 bases between the two ends. The CDR3 consists of 17 residues. CDR1 is SGHTA, CDR2 FQGNSA, per germline. For the CDR3, the DNA is TGTGCCAGCGGGGGATTTGGGCCGGAGAAGAACACCGGGGAGCTGTTTTTT. This codes for CASGGFGPEKNTGELFF.

This clonotype was seen a few times. The chain links TRBV12-3 or TRBV12-4 to TRBJ1-1; 7 bases line up with TRBD1. V gave up 3 bases and J gave up 5 bases; unmatched junction bases: 6. CDR3 length equals 14 residues. The DNA of the CDR3 is TGTGCCAGCAGTTTGACAGGGAGGTGGACTGAAGCTTTCTTT. It yields the protein CASSLTGRWTEAFF.

The chain couples TRBV4-1 to TRBJ2-3; D ambiguous. The germline gives CDR1 MGHRA, CDR2 YSYEKL. The CDR3 contains 16 residues. V gave up 2 bases and J gave up 0 bases, with 12 bases separating them. Written as DNA, the CDR3 is TGCGCCAGCAGCCAAACGAACGCGGCTAGCACAGATACGCAGTATTTT. This codes for CASSQTNAASTDTQYF.

This clonotype was detected a few times. The gene calls are TRBV28 and TRBJ2-3; 8 bases agree with TRBD2. The V gene's germline CDR1 is MDHEN and CDR2 SYDVKM. This CDR3 region has 16 residues. The V and J ends lost 3 bases and 3 bases, in that order; junction bases with no gene match: 8. CDR3 in amino acids: CASSFSGGPSTDTQYF. The CDR3 region has the DNA TGTGCCAGCAGTTTCTCGGGAGGGCCTTCTACAGATACGCAGTATTTT.

This clonotype was seen more than once but under ten times. The chain joins TRBV9 to TRBJ2-7; D possibly matches TRBD1 or TRBD2 (5 bases each). The ends were cut back, 4 bases at V and 5 bases at J, with 22 bases in the middle. Germline values: CDR1 SGDLS, CDR2 YYNGEE. The CDR3 covers 16 residues. CDR3 nucleotides: TGTGCCAGCAGCTTAGGAACAGAGGGGTTGAAAAACGAGCAGTACTTC. Its protein is CASSLGTEGLKNEQYF.

The V and J genes are TRBV5-1 and TRBJ1-1; D call uncertain. Trimming pared 4 bases from V and 0 bases from J, leaving 10 bases between. The CDR3 is 14 residues long. CDR1 and CDR2 from the germline V gene are SGHRS and YFSETQ. The CDR3 is CASSGGLMNTEAFF. The CDR3 DNA reads as TGCGCCAGCAGCGGTGGACTGATGAACACTGAAGCTTTCTTT.

This chain uses TRBV5-1 with TRBJ2-2, with D perhaps TRBD1 (5 bases). Trimming shortened V by 0 bases and J by 2 bases, and 11 bases separated the two germline ends. CDR3 length equals 16 residues. The germline gives CDR1 SGHRS, CDR2 YFSETQ. The CDR3 region has the DNA TGCGCCAGCAGCTTGGCCAGGCAGGGTAACACCGGGGAGCTGTTTTTT. This sequence encodes CASSLARQGNTGELFF. Supplemented by reference TRBV5-1 and TRBJ2-2, the full variable domain reads KAGVTQTPRYLIKTRGQQVTLSCSPISGHRSVSWYQQTPGQGLQFLFEYFSETQRNKGNFPGRFSGRQFSNSRSEMNVSTLELGDSALYLCASSLARQGNTGELFFGEGSRLTVL.

This clonotype was counted only a few times. The rearrangement links TRBV4-3 to TRBJ2-7, with 9 bases that match TRBD1. The CDR3 is 15 amino acids. The trim removed 4 bases at V and 2 bases at J, leaving 6 bases unmatched. Germline CDR1 is LGHNA and CDR2 is YSLEER. CDR3 in amino acids: CASSPGQGAPYEQYF. The DNA for the CDR3 is TGCGCCAGCAGCCCGGGACAGGGAGCCCCCTACGAGCAGTACTTC.

The chain joins TRBV7-9 to TRBJ2-3; a weak D match, TRBD2 (5 bases). The V gene lost 5 bases and the J gene lost 4 bases, with 10 bases spanning the gap. Germline CDR1 SEHNR, CDR2 FQNEAQ (reference sequence). This CDR3 comprises 13 residues. The CDR3 region is CASSPQDSDTQYF. Written as DNA, the CDR3 is TGTGCCAGCAGCCCGCAGGACTCAGATACGCAGTATTTT.

The genes are TRBV5-1 and TRBJ1-1, with a weak D call TRBD1 (6 bases). Looked up from germline, CDR1 is SGHRS and CDR2 is YFSETQ. The CDR3 runs 13 residues. Trimming left V 0 bases short and J 4 bases short, with 7 bases between. The CDR3 sequence is CASSLAGATEAFF. As DNA, the CDR3 is TGCGCCAGCAGCTTGGCAGGGGCCACTGAAGCTTTCTTT.

This clonotype was detected many times. CDR3 sequence (DNA): TGTGCCAGCAGTTCGGACAGGGGGGGTGAGCAGTTCTTC. The encoded protein is CASSSDRGGEQFF. This chain links TRBV12-3 or TRBV12-4 with TRBJ2-1; 10 nucleotides line up with TRBD1. Trimming at V came to 4 bases and at J to 9 bases, leaving 3 bases not matched to a gene. The CDR3 is 13 residues long.

This clonotype occurred a few times. The chain is built from TRBV5-1 and TRBJ1-6, with no clear D. The ends were cut back, 7 bases at V and 10 bases at J, with 27 bases in the middle. In germline, CDR1 is SGHRS, CDR2 YFSETQ. The CDR3 is 17 residues long. CDR3 sequence reads: CASLPWTTTTWKSPLHF. DNA of the CDR3: TGCGCCAGCCTCCCCTGGACCACTACTACCTGGAAATCACCCCTCCACTTT.

The sample holds a few counts of this clonotype. The chain links TRBV7-8 to TRBJ1-6; tentative D call: TRBD1 (6 bases). V was cut by 1 base and J by 1 base, with 8 bases left in between. Germline loops: CDR1 SGHVS, CDR2 FQNEAQ. This CDR3 region has 16 residues. As DNA, the CDR3 is TGTGCCAGCAGCTTAGGAGGGGGATCCTATAATTCACCCCTCCACTTT. Translation: CASSLGGGSYNSPLHF.

The chain couples TRBV2 to TRBJ2-5, with 7 bases lining up with TRBD1. Germline CDR1 is SNHLY and CDR2 is FYNNEI. CDR3 size: 16 residues. With 7 bases clipped from V and 5 bases from J, the junction kept 16 bases outside the gene matches. The CDR3 DNA reads TGTGCCAGCAACCCGCTCGACAGGGCCCTAATGGAGACCCAGTACTTC. Its protein is CASNPLDRALMETQYF.